This TCR beta chain was sequenced for a study of HIV-infected children after antiretroviral therapy interruption. Study-level results: After treatment interruption started, naive CD4+ CDR3 overlap across time points dropped. Some non-naive CD45RA+ T cells might be present among sorted naive cells.

The treatment denotes: PENTA 11 planned treatment interruption arm or continuous ART arm. The germline V gene encodes CDR1 SGHKS and CDR2 YYEKEE (reference sequence). V gave up 1 base and J gave up 1 base, with 12 bases separating them. CDR3 length equals 15 residues. The TCR library was built from RNA with a 3' RACE protocol and unique molecular identifiers. MiXCR, applied by TCRdb to the 3' RACE reads, yields one record per CDR3 protein. The repertoire has some 90,000 distinct CDR3 sequences, roughly 6.4% of them found once; the top ten carry roughly 1%. This clonotype appeared many times. The antigen is unknown.

The source is a pool of human donors with HIV. The material was CD45RA+ CD4+ T cells from PBMCs, pooled from several time points, obtained from a donor given antiretroviral therapy, either interrupted or continuous. Subset indicated: naive CD4+ CD45RA+ CD45RO- T cells. This chain joins TRBV5-5 and TRBJ2-7; D gene ambiguous. The CDR3: CASSLSDGGSYEQYF. The CDR3 DNA is TGTGCCAGCAGCTTGTCGGACGGCGGATCCTACGAGCAGTACTTC. Combining the CDR3 with reference TRBV5-5 and TRBJ2-7 gives the whole variable domain DAGVTQSPTHLIKTRGQQVTLRCSPISGHKSVSWYQQVLGQGPQFIFQYYEKEERGRGNFPDRFSARQFPNYSSELNVNALLLGDSALYLCASSLSDGGSYEQYFGPGTRLTVT.